Below are 23 T cell receptor beta chains sequenced from a single sample in a study of early T cells in non-severe SARS-CoV-2 infection (dated by TCRdb to 2020 to 2022). Library method: 5' RACE. The sequencer was a NextSeq 500. TCRdb reprocessing: public reads trimmed at Q25 with fastp, clones called with MiXCR, in-frame beta chains kept. Duplicate CDR3 protein sequences are folded into a single record with the most common DNA and genes. The sample table shows tens of thousands of distinct CDR3 sequences, and around 13% are seen once. The ten most abundant clones make up more than 3.5% of the sample. What was sequenced was whole blood. The receptors originated from an adult who was a healthcare worker with PCR-confirmed SARS-CoV-2 infection or an uninfected control (not recorded which).

The chain uses TRBV7-9 and TRBJ2-7; maybe TRBD2 (6 bases). The CDR3 contains 13 residues. The V gene lost 0 bases and the J gene lost 3 bases, with 6 bases spanning the gap. Germline V lookup: CDR1 SEHNR, CDR2 FQNEAQ (reference sequence). The CDR3 reads CASSLAGGYEQYF. In nucleotides, the CDR3 is TGTGCCAGCAGCTTAGCGGGGGGCTACGAGCAGTACTTC.

This clonotype came up many times. J is TRBJ2-2 and V is TRBV7-6; TRBD1 matches 8 bases. The CDR3 totals 15 residues. J gave up 7 bases and V 5 bases, and 9 bases lay outside the gene matches. Per germline, CDR1 SGHVS and CDR2 FNYEAQ. The CDR3 protein is CASSPRQGAFGELFF. As DNA, the CDR3 is TGTGCCAGCAGCCCTAGGCAGGGGGCGTTCGGGGAGCTGTTTTTT.

This clonotype was detected a few times. CDR3: CASRSVADTQYF. CDR3 coding DNA: TGTGCCAGCAGATCAGTAGCAGATACGCAGTATTTT. The chain carries TRBV6-2 or TRBV6-3 and TRBJ2-3, with D uncertain. In germline, CDR1 is MNHEY, CDR2 SVGEGT. Deletions cut 6 bases from V and 4 bases from J, with 8 bases between. The CDR3 runs 12 residues.

Only one count was recorded for this clonotype. The chain employs TRBV12-5 and TRBJ2-7; D is unresolved. The V gene lost 2 bases and the J gene lost 6 bases, with 11 bases spanning the gap. Per germline, CDR1 LGHNT and CDR2 FRNRAP. The CDR3 contains 13 residues. CDR3 amino acids: CASGLTNLGEQYF. The CDR3 coding sequence is TGTGCTAGTGGTTTGACCAACCTAGGCGAGCAGTACTTC.

The chain has TRBV20-1 and TRBJ1-2, with D unresolved. Trimming cost V 3 bases and J 4 bases, with 9 bases left between them. This CDR3 has 12 residues. In germline, CDR1 is DFQATT, CDR2 SNEGSKA (reference sequence). The CDR3 bases are TGCAGTGCTAGTAGGCAGAGCTATGGCTACACCTTC. This encodes CSASRQSYGYTF.

The rearrangement uses TRBV29-1 and TRBJ1-3; D is undetermined. Germline assignment: CDR1 SQVTM and CDR2 ANQGSEA. The V gene lost 6 bases and the J gene lost 4 bases, with 7 bases spanning the gap. CDR3 size: 11 residues. CDR3 bases: TGCAGCGTACGTACAGGAAACACCATATATTTT. This translates into CSVRTGNTIYF.

V and J are TRBV4-3 and TRBJ1-4; 7 nucleotides line up with TRBD1. CDR1 and CDR2 from the germline V gene are LGHNA and YSLEER. With V trimmed by 4 bases and J by 8 bases, 10 bases remained unmatched. The CDR3 sequence is 15 residues long. The CDR3 bases are TGCGCCAGCAGCCGGGAGGGACAGACTCGGGAAAAACTGTTTTTT. This sequence encodes CASSREGQTREKLFF.

V usage is TRBV7-2 and J usage is TRBJ1-5, with TRBD1 as a possible D gene (5 bases). The germline CDR1 and CDR2 sequences are SGHTA and FQGNSA. The V and J ends lost 3 bases and 2 bases respectively, with 11 bases between them. The CDR3 extends over 15 amino acids. This CDR3 reads CASSFWARGNQPQHF. The CDR3 coding sequence is TGTGCCAGCAGCTTTTGGGCCAGGGGCAATCAGCCCCAGCATTTT.

This clonotype was detected many times. V and J are TRBV5-1 and TRBJ2-2; D uncertain. V was clipped by 0 bases and J by 5 bases, with 8 bases between them. This CDR3 comprises 14 residues. The germline CDR1 and CDR2 sequences are SGHRS and YFSETQ. The CDR3 nucleotides are TGCGCCAGCAGCTTGGACGCAGAGACCGGGGAGCTGTTTTTT. The encoded protein is CASSLDAETGELFF.

The V call is TRBV2, the J call TRBJ1-2; D remains unclear. Germline V gene data show CDR1 as SNHLY and CDR2 as FYNNEI. The CDR3 has 15 residues. Trimming cost V 10 bases and J 6 bases, with 24 bases left between them. The CDR3 protein is CATQTRVEVVNGYTF. In DNA form, the CDR3 reads TGTGCCACGCAAACACGGGTGGAGGTGGTTAATGGCTACACCTTC.

This clonotype was observed at least ten times. This chain joins TRBV10-1 and TRBJ2-7, with a possible D match to TRBD2 (6 bases). The CDR3 sequence is 15 residues long. Germline assignment: CDR1 WNHNN and CDR2 SYGVQD (reference sequence). V lost 3 bases, J lost 2 bases, and 14 bases lay in between. The CDR3 DNA reads as TGCGCCAGCAGTGAAACCCGACTAGGGACCTACGAGCAGTACTTC. Its protein product is CASSETRLGTYEQYF.

This clonotype appeared a few times. The chain links TRBV7-3 to TRBJ2-3; D possibly corresponds to TRBD1 (6 bases). Trimming cost V 2 bases and J 2 bases, with 11 bases left between them. CDR1 and CDR2 (germline): SGHTA, FQGTGA. There are 15 residues in the CDR3. In nucleotides, the CDR3 is TGTGCCAGCAGCTTATTAGGGGGATCCACAGATACGCAGTATTTT. Its protein is CASSLLGGSTDTQYF.

This clonotype was found many times. This sequence joins TRBV5-1 and TRBJ1-1; tentative D call: TRBD1 (5 bases). This CDR3 comprises 16 residues. Germline CDR1 and CDR2: SGHRS and YFSETQ. The V end lost 0 bases, the J end lost 4 bases, and 16 bases lay between the germline ends. The CDR3 protein is CASSLGVQAGSTEAFF. DNA of the CDR3: TGCGCCAGCAGCTTGGGAGTACAGGCCGGGAGCACTGAAGCTTTCTTT.

This clonotype was counted at least ten times. This chain links TRBV9 with TRBJ1-1; 8 positions agree with TRBD1. The J segment lost 0 bases and the V segment lost 3 bases, leaving 1 base of the junction unmatched. Germline loops: CDR1 SGDLS, CDR2 YYNGEE. The CDR3 sequence is 14 residues long. The CDR3 DNA reads as TGTGCCAGCAGCGCGGGACAGGTGAACACTGAAGCTTTCTTT. Translating it yields CASSAGQVNTEAFF.

The V gene is TRBV2, the J gene TRBJ1-4; D is perhaps TRBD1 (6 bases). Trimming pared 6 bases from V and 8 bases from J, leaving 22 bases between. This CDR3 comprises 16 residues. From germline, CDR1 is SNHLY and CDR2 FYNNEI. The chain's CDR3 is CASSPVKGGLREKLFF. The CDR3 DNA is TGTGCCAGCAGCCCAGTGAAGGGGGGGCTAAGAGAAAAACTGTTTTTT.

V usage is TRBV5-6 and J usage is TRBJ2-7; D is perhaps TRBD1 (6 bases). This CDR3 comprises 15 residues. Trimming shortened V by 2 bases and J by 3 bases, and 15 bases separated the two germline ends. Germline V gives CDR1 SGHDT, CDR2 YYEEEE. The CDR3 DNA sequence: TGTGCCAGCAGCTTTGGACAGAGAATTCTCTACGAGCAGTACTTC. Its protein is CASSFGQRILYEQYF. Filled out from reference TRBV5-6 and TRBJ2-7, the complete variable domain reads DAGVTQSPTHLIKTRGQQVTLRCSPKSGHDTVSWYQQALGQGPQFIFQYYEEEERQRGNFPDRFSGHQFPNYSSELNVNALLLGDSALYLCASSFGQRILYEQYFGPGTRLTVT.

This clonotype turned up a few times. The chain combines TRBV3-1 with TRBJ2-4, with D uncertain. The CDR3 is made up of 12 amino acids. V was clipped by 3 bases and J by 7 bases, with 7 bases between them. Germline lookup yields CDR1 LGHDT and CDR2 YNNKEL (reference sequence). CDR3 in DNA: TGTGCCAGCAGCCATGGACGGAACATTCAGTACTTC. Translated: CASSHGRNIQYF.

This clonotype has a handful of counts. CDR3 in amino acids: CASQLVRETQYF. CDR3 coding DNA: TGTGCCAGCCAACTAGTCCGAGAGACCCAGTACTTC. The chain is built from TRBV2 and TRBJ2-5, with D perhaps matching TRBD2 (5 bases). Trimming removed 8 bases at V and 4 bases at J, with 11 bases between. CDR1 and CDR2 from the germline V gene are SNHLY and FYNNEI. This CDR3 is 12 amino acids long.

This clonotype was observed a few times. This chain uses TRBV29-1 with TRBJ2-5; D tentatively reads TRBD1 or TRBD2 (5 bases each). The germline gives CDR1 SQVTM, CDR2 ANQGSEA. CDR3 size: 13 residues. V lost 2 bases to trimming and J lost 4 bases, with 11 bases between them. The CDR3 protein is CSVEPGTRETQYF. In DNA form, the CDR3 reads TGCAGCGTTGAACCAGGGACGCGAGAGACCCAGTACTTC. Filled out from reference TRBV29-1 and TRBJ2-5, the complete variable domain reads SAVISQKPSRDICQRGTSLTIQCQVDSQVTMMFWYRQQPGQSLTLIATANQGSEATYESGFVIDKFPISRPNLTFSTLTVSNMSPEDSSIYLCSVEPGTRETQYFGPGTRLLVL.

This chain links TRBV6-1 with TRBJ2-2; no reliable D call. This CDR3 contains 13 residues. V shed 6 bases and J shed 2 bases, with 7 bases lying between them. Germline CDR1 reads MNHNS; CDR2 reads SASEGT. The CDR3 is CASRELNTGELFF. The CDR3 DNA reads TGTGCCAGCAGGGAATTAAACACCGGGGAGCTGTTTTTT.

This clonotype turned up a few times. CDR3 in amino acids: CSATIGADPTYEQYF. As DNA, the CDR3 is TGCAGTGCTACGATCGGGGCCGATCCGACCTACGAGCAGTACTTC. The rearrangement joins TRBV20-1 to TRBJ2-7; D is perhaps TRBD1 or TRBD2 (5 bases each). Germline-derived CDR1 and CDR2 are DFQATT and SNEGSKA (reference sequence). V was trimmed by 4 bases and J by 2 bases, leaving 18 bases between them. This CDR3 is built from 15 residues.

In its sample, this clonotype was seen many times. The J gene is TRBJ1-2, the V gene TRBV7-2; 11 bases line up with TRBD1. The CDR3 totals 15 residues. Germline values: CDR1 SGHTA, CDR2 FQGNSA. J lost 4 bases, V lost 0 bases, and 1 base had no gene match. CDR3: CASSLAGTGGYGYTF. CDR3 coding DNA: TGTGCCAGCAGCTTAGCAGGGACAGGGGGCTATGGCTACACCTTC.

This clonotype was seen more than once but under ten times. The rearrangement joins TRBV4-1 to TRBJ1-2; the D gene is possibly TRBD1 (5 bases). The CDR3 spans 19 residues. Trimming pared 0 bases from V and 4 bases from J, leaving 24 bases between. Germline loops: CDR1 MGHRA, CDR2 YSYEKL. CDR3 sequence: CASSQDWGAGRPTGYGYTF. CDR3 coding DNA: TGCGCCAGCAGCCAAGATTGGGGTGCGGGACGTCCAACAGGCTATGGCTACACCTTC.